This TCR beta chain was recovered during a study of blood T cell repertoires in COVID-19. Across the study: Specimens from acute and convalescent COVID-19 originated in the United States, Italy and Spain. PBMCs, B-cell-depleted T cells, or T cells provided the cDNA or gDNA that made up the material.

Germline lookup yields CDR1 MRHNA and CDR2 SNTAGT. V lost 4 bases and J lost 5; bases outside the gene matches: 18. The CDR3 extends over 19 amino acids. Original processing methods: Estimation of nucleated cell counts relied on the amplification of reference gene primers. Using immunoSEQ multiplex PCR, the repertoire was profiled, and TCRdb retains in-frame clones only, with some absent. V and J calls plus clone size are reproduced from that table; the DNA served to infer D and trimming. Found here are 56,000 or so clones, more than 75% of them singletons; the top ten hold 25% to 30%. The sequenced sample consisted of peripheral blood. The chain couples TRBV6-4 to TRBJ2-1; 9 nucleotides match TRBD2. The clonotype was recovered from a human donor in a cohort sampled during active COVID-19. The CDR3 spells CASSAFFRTQRGVNNEQFF. The DNA of the CDR3 is TGTGCCAGCAGTGCTTTCTTTAGGACGCAGCGGGGGGTCAACAATGAGCAGTTCTTC.